The source of this TCR beta chain is a study of blood T cell repertoires in COVID-19. For the study at large: Samples representing acute and convalescent COVID-19 were sourced from the United States, Italy and Spain. The cDNA or gDNA used as material had been derived from T cells, B-cell-depleted T cells, or PBMCs.

As handled by the study authors: Amplifying reference gene primers gave estimates of nucleated cell counts. This table comes from immunoSEQ multiplex PCR, and its TCRdb copy is limited to in-frame clones, with some not included. D and trimming were read from the DNA, whereas the V and J calls and clone size are those reported in that table. The sample holds around 72,000 clones, around 90% seen once. Looked up from germline, CDR1 is GTSNPN and CDR2 is SVGIG (reference sequence). The V gene end was trimmed by 2 bases and the J gene end by 5 bases; junction bases not matched to a gene: 2. This CDR3 is built from 13 residues.

The TCR originated in a man aged 45-65 years with acute or convalescent COVID-19. Sample: peripheral blood. The J gene is TRBJ1-5, the V gene TRBV30; 8 bases fit TRBD1. The CDR3 DNA sequence: TGTGCCTGGAGTCCACAGGGGGATCAGCCCCAGCATTTT. Protein sequence: CAWSPQGDQPQHF.